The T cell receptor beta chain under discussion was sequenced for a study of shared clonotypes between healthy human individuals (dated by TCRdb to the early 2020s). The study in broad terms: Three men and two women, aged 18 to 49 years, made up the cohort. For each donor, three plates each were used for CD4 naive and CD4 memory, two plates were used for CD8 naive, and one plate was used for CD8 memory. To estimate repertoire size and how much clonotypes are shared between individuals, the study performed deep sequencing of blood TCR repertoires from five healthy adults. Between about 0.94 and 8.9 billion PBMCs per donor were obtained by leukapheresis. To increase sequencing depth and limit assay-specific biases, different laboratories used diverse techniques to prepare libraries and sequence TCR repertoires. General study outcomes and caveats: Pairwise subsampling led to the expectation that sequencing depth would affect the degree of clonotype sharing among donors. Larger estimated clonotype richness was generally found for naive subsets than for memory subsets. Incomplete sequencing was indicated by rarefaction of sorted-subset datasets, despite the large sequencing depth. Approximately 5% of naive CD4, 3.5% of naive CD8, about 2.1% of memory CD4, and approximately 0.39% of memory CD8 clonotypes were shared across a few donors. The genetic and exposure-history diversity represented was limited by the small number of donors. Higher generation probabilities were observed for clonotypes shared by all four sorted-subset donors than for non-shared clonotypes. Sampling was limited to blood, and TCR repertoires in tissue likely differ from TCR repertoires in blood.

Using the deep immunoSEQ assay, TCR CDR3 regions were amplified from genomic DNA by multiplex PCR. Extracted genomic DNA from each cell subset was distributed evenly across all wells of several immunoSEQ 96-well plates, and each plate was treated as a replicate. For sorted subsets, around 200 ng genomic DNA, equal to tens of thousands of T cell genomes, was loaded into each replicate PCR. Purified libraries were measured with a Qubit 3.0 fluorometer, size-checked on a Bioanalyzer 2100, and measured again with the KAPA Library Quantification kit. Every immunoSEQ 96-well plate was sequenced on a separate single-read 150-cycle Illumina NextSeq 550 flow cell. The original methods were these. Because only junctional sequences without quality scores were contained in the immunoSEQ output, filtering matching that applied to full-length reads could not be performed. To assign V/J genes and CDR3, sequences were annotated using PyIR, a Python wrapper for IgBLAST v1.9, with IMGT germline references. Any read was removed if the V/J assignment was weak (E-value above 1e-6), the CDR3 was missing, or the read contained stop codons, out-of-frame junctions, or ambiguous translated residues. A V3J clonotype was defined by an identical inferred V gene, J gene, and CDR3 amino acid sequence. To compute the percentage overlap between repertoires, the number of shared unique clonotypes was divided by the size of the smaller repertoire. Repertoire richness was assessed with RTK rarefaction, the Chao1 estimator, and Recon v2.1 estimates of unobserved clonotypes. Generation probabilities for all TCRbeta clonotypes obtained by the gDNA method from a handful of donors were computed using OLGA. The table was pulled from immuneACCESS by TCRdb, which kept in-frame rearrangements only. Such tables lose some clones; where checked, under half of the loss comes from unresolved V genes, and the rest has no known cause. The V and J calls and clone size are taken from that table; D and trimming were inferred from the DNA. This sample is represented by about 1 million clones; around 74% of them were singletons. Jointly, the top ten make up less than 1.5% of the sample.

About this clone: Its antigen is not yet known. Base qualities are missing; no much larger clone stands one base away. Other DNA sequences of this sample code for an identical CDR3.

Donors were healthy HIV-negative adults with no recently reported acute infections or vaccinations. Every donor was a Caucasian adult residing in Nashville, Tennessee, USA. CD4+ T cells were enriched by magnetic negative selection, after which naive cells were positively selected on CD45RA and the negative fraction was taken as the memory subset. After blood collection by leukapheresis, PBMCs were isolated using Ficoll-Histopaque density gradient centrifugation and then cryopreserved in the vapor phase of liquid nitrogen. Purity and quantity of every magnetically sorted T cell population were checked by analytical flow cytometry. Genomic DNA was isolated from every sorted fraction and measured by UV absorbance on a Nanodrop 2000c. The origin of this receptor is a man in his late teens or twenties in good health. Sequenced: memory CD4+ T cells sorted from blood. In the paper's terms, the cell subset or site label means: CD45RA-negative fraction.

CDR3 loop: CASSLSRGGSYEQYF. The DNA sequence is TGTGCCAGCAGTTTATCTAGGGGCGGGTCCTACGAGCAGTACTTC. Recombination joined TRBV27 with TRBJ2-7, with the D call perhaps TRBD1 or TRBD2, as 5 bases match in each case. Including cysteine and phenylalanine, the CDR3 has 15 amino acids. Just CDR3 DNA is preserved here, 45 bases in frame from base 1. Sequences MNHEY (CDR1) and SMNVEV (CDR2) are obtained from the germline V gene (reference sequence). A distance of 10 bases separates the germline ends of V and J, which lose 0 bases and 1 base respectively.